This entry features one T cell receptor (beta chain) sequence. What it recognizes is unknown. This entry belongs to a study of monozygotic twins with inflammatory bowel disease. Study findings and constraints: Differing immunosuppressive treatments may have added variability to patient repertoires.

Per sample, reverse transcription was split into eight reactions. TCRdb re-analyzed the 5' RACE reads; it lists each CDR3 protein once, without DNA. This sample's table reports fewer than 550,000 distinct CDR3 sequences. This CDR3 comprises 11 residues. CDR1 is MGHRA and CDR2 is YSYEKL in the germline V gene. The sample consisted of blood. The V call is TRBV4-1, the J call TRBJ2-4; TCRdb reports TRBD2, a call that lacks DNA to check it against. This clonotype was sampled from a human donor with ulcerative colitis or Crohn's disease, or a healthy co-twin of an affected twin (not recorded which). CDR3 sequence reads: CASTSGPIQYF.